This T cell receptor (beta chain) was recorded in a study of T cells expressing NK-cell markers. This CDR3 contains 13 residues. The germline CDR1 and CDR2 sequences are SGHRS and YFSETQ. For each CDR3 protein, TCRdb gives one entry from its re-call of the 5' RACE reads, without DNA. The listing contains about 8,000 distinct CDR3 sequences. According to its frequency, this clonotype is medium-sized (0.01 to 0.1%). Sequenced input: blood T cells: a sorted CD56 or NKG2C T cell subset, CD4+ or CD8+ T cells, or bulk PBMC T cells (not recorded which). The rearrangement links TRBV5-1 to TRBJ2-1; without DNA, the TCRdb call of TRBD1 cannot be checked. The TCR was taken from a man between 18 and 35 years old in good health. This chain's CDR3 is CASSWHRQNEQFF.